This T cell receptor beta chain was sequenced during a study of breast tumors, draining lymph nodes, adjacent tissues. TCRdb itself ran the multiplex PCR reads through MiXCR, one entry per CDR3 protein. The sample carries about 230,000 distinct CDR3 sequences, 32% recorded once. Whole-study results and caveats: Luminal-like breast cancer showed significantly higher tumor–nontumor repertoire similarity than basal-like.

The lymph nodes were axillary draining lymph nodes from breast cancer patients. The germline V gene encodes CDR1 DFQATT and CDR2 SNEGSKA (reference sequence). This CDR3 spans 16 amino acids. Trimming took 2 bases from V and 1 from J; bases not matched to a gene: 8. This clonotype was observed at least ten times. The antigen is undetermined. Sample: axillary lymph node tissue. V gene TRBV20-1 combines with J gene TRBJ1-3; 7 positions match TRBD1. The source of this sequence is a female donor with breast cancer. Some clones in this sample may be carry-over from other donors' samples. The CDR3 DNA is TGCAGTGCTAGATTAACAGGGGAAGTTTCTGGAAACACCATATATTTT. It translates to CSARLTGEVSGNTIYF.